The 27 T cell receptor beta chains below were found in one sample sequenced in a study of blood T cell repertoires in COVID-19. Some clones are missing from TCRdb's copy, which holds only in-frame ones; the method was immunoSEQ multiplex PCR. The sample shows 200,000 to 250,000 clones, 81% of them seen only once. The sequencing sample was made of PBMCs or T cells enriched from blood (not recorded which). The receptors were gathered from a woman in her forties or fifties with acute COVID-19.

The chain has TRBV7-6 and TRBJ2-1; tentatively, D is TRBD2 (5 bases). CDR3 length: 14 amino acids. Trimming shortened V by 1 base and J by 3 bases, and 7 bases separated the two germline ends. CDR1 and CDR2 (germline): SGHVS, FNYEAQ. The DNA for the CDR3 is TGTGCCAGCAGCTTAGGAGGGAACTACAATGAGCAGTTCTTC. Amino acids: CASSLGGNYNEQFF.

This clone was found a few times. This chain links TRBV12-3 or TRBV12-4 with TRBJ1-3; a possible D gene is TRBD1 (5 bases). This CDR3 has 13 residues. The V end was cut by 5 bases, the J end by 9 bases, with 14 bases between. CDR3 in amino acids: CASSKDTPGTIYF. The DNA for the CDR3 is TGTGCCAGCAGTAAGGACACCCCCGGCACCATATATTTT.

The chain employs TRBV7-2 and TRBJ2-3; TRBD2 matches at 11 bases. The germline CDR1 and CDR2 sequences are SGHTA and FQGNSA. The V gene end was trimmed by 3 bases and the J gene end by 5 bases; junction bases not matched to a gene: 1. The CDR3 length is 14 residues. CDR3: CASSFLAGGDTQYF. The CDR3 bases are TGTGCCAGCAGCTTCCTAGCGGGGGGAGATACGCAGTATTTT.

The J gene is TRBJ2-6, the V gene TRBV9; a possible D gene is TRBD1 (5 bases). V was cut by 2 bases and J by 3 bases, with 9 bases left in between. CDR3 length: 15 amino acids. Germline V CDR1 and CDR2: SGDLS, YYNGEE. CDR3 in DNA: TGTGCCAGCAGCGTGCAGGGCGGTGGGGCCAACGTCCTGACTTTC. Translating gives CASSVQGGGANVLTF.

The rearrangement uses TRBV14 and TRBJ1-4; D might be TRBD1 (5 bases). The CDR3 loop spans 15 amino acids. V lost 1 base and J lost 4, with 10 bases in between. Germline CDR1 is SGHDN and CDR2 is FVKESK. As DNA, the CDR3 is TGTGCCAGCAGCCAAGCGGGGGGAGGTAATGAAAAACTGTTTTTT. Its translation: CASSQAGGGNEKLFF.

This clone was observed a handful of times. The chain combines TRBV29-1 with TRBJ1-1; 10 bases match TRBD1. Germline V gene sequence: CDR1 SQVTM, CDR2 ANQGSEA. J was trimmed by 8 bases and V by 8 bases; bases with no gene match: 14. This CDR3 spans 14 amino acids. CDR3 loop: CSFSSPGTGVEAFF. In DNA form, the CDR3 reads TGCAGCTTCTCCTCACCCGGGACAGGGGTGGAAGCTTTCTTT.

V is TRBV2 and J is TRBJ1-2; D uncertain. The germline V gene encodes CDR1 SNHLY and CDR2 FYNNEI. Trimming took 4 bases from V and 0 from J, leaving 9 bases between them. CDR3 length equals 14 residues. This chain's CDR3 is CASSARKSNYGYTF. The CDR3 DNA reads TGTGCCAGCAGTGCTAGGAAATCTAACTATGGCTACACCTTC.

The J gene is TRBJ2-7, the V gene TRBV5-1; 8 bases agree with TRBD1. The germline CDR1 and CDR2 sequences are SGHRS and YFSETQ. V was pared by 4 bases and J by 0 bases, with 3 bases of the junction left unmatched. There are 14 residues in the CDR3. The DNA of the CDR3 is TGCGCCAGCAGCCTGGGACAGGACTCCTACGAGCAGTACTTC. Protein product: CASSLGQDSYEQYF.

The chain joins TRBV12-3 or TRBV12-4 to TRBJ1-4; 9 nucleotides line up with TRBD1. CDR3 length: 13 amino acids. With 8 bases clipped from V and 5 bases from J, the junction kept 3 bases outside the gene matches. The DNA for the CDR3 is TGTGCCAGCGCCGGGACAGGGAATGAAAAACTGTTTTTT. Amino acids: CASAGTGNEKLFF.

The chain employs TRBV6-5 and TRBJ1-4; D is unresolved. Germline V gene sequence: CDR1 MNHEY, CDR2 SVGAGI. The CDR3 sequence is 15 residues long. Trimming removed 2 bases from V and 8 bases from J, with 15 bases in between. The CDR3: CASSYGRHRNEKLFF. The CDR3 bases are TGTGCCAGCAGTTACGGGAGACACAGAAACGAAAAACTGTTTTTT.

This chain links TRBV29-1 with TRBJ2-7, with 9 nucleotides matching TRBD1. The ends lost 7 bases at V and 3 bases at J; junction bases unmatched: 13. From germline, CDR1 is SQVTM and CDR2 ANQGSEA. The length of the CDR3 is 15 residues. The CDR3: CSARPGQGSVYEQYF. The CDR3 DNA sequence: TGCAGCGCACGACCGGGACAGGGAAGTGTCTACGAGCAGTACTTC.

V is TRBV5-4 and J is TRBJ2-3, with D tentatively TRBD1 (5 bases). Between the trimmed V and J ends, which lost 2 bases and 2 bases, there was a span of 9 bases. The CDR3 has 14 residues. Germline CDR1 and CDR2: SGHNT and YYREEE (reference sequence). Written as DNA, the CDR3 is TGTGCCAGCAGCTTCCAGGGCTACACAGATACGCAGTATTTT. It encodes CASSFQGYTDTQYF.

The chain uses TRBV5-6 and TRBJ2-5; no definite D call. CDR1 and CDR2 (germline): SGHDT, YYEEEE. Trimming took off 1 base at V and 5 bases at J, with 9 bases between the two ends. This CDR3 region has 13 residues. Written as DNA, the CDR3 is TGTGCCAGCAGCTTGCCCAGTACGGAGACCCAGTACTTC. This gives the protein CASSLPSTETQYF.

The chain couples TRBV15 to TRBJ2-7, with 11 bases that match TRBD2. From germline, CDR1 is LNHNV and CDR2 YYDKDF (reference sequence). V lost 2 bases to trimming and J lost 6 bases; unmatched junction nucleotides: 9. The CDR3 runs 16 residues. The CDR3 reads CATSRLKPGLAVEQYF. CDR3 nucleotides: TGTGCCACCAGCAGACTCAAACCGGGACTAGCGGTCGAGCAGTACTTC.

The chain uses TRBV6-5 and TRBJ2-5, with TRBD2 as a possible D gene (6 bases). The CDR3 length is 14 residues. Deletions cut 6 bases from V and 1 base from J, with 12 bases between. Per germline, CDR1 MNHEY and CDR2 SVGAGI. CDR3 bases: TGTGCCAGCAGCCGGGGGATGGGCCAAGAGACCCAGTACTTC. Translating gives CASSRGMGQETQYF.

The chain links TRBV20-1 to TRBJ1-2; 9 bases are shared with TRBD1. The ends lost 3 bases at V and 2 bases at J; junction bases unmatched: 7. The CDR3 is made up of 15 amino acids. Germline assignment: CDR1 DFQATT and CDR2 SNEGSKA (reference sequence). DNA of the CDR3: TGCAGTGCTAGTCGTCCCGGGACAGGGAACTATGGCTACACCTTC. It codes for CSASRPGTGNYGYTF.

The sample holds a few counts of this clone. The CDR3 bases are TGCGCCAGCAGGCAAAATGACATAGGAACCTACGAGCAGTACTTC. Translated: CASRQNDIGTYEQYF. This chain links TRBV4-1 with TRBJ2-7; D is uncertain. The length of the CDR3 is 15 residues. The ends were cut back, 6 bases at V and 2 bases at J, with 17 bases in the middle. Germline CDR1 is MGHRA and CDR2 is YSYEKL.

The rearrangement uses TRBV4-3 and TRBJ2-7, with 8 positions matching TRBD2. The CDR3 runs to 15 residues. CDR1 is LGHNA and CDR2 is YSLEER in the germline V gene. J was trimmed by 2 bases and V by 3 bases; bases with no gene match: 6. Here the CDR3 DNA reads TGCGCCAGCAGCCATTTAACTAGCGGCACCTACGAGCAGTACTTC. Amino acid sequence: CASSHLTSGTYEQYF.

This sequence joins TRBV7-2 and TRBJ2-7; 9 bases match TRBD1. This CDR3 is 15 amino acids long. The germline CDR1 and CDR2 sequences are SGHTA and FQGNSA. J was trimmed by 2 bases and V by 5 bases; bases with no gene match: 7. CDR3 nucleotide sequence: TGTGCCAGCAGCCCCGGACAGGGGTGGGCCTACGAGCAGTACTTC. Translating gives CASSPGQGWAYEQYF. The full variable domain, with the rest looked up from reference TRBV7-2 and TRBJ2-7, is GAGVSQSPSNKVTEKGKDVELRCDPISGHTALYWYRQSLGQGLEFLIYFQGNSAPDKSGLPSDRFSAERTGGSVSTLTIQRTQQEDSAVYLCASSPGQGWAYEQYFGPGTRLTVT.

This chain connects TRBV28 to TRBJ1-2; TRBD1 agrees at 7 bases. Germline V gene data show CDR1 as MDHEN and CDR2 as SYDVKM. With 5 bases clipped from V and 2 bases from J, the junction kept 8 bases outside the gene matches. The CDR3 is made up of 15 amino acids. CDR3 bases: TGTGCCAGCAGTCGAGGGACGACAGGGAACTATGGCTACACCTTC. The encoded protein is CASSRGTTGNYGYTF.

The rearrangement joins TRBV18 to TRBJ2-5; maybe TRBD1 (5 bases). V lost 3 bases and J 5 bases, leaving 13 bases between the germline ends. Per the germline V gene, CDR1 is KGHSH and CDR2 is LQKENI. CDR3 length: 14 residues. In nucleotides, the CDR3 is TGTGCCAGCTCACCTTCCCAGGGTTGGGAGACCCAGTACTTC. It codes for CASSPSQGWETQYF.

The rearrangement uses TRBV11-2 and TRBJ2-2; D ambiguous. The CDR3 loop spans 15 amino acids. Germline V gene lookup returns CDR1 SGHAT and CDR2 FQNNGV. The V end was cut by 3 bases, the J end by 3 bases, with 11 bases between. CDR3 coding DNA: TGTGCCAGCAGCTTTATCGACACTTACACCGGGGAGCTGTTTTTT. It specifies CASSFIDTYTGELFF.

The chain is built from TRBV9 and TRBJ2-2; TRBD2 matches 8 bases. CDR1 and CDR2 from the germline V gene are SGDLS and YYNGEE. V shed 0 bases, J shed 8 bases, and the junction held 6 bases outside the gene matches. The CDR3 loop spans 15 amino acids. This CDR3 is CASSVAFSGTGELFF. For the CDR3, the DNA is TGTGCCAGCAGCGTAGCGTTTAGCGGGACAGGGGAGCTGTTTTTT.

The chain combines TRBV19 with TRBJ1-2; TRBD1 aligns across 10 bases. From germline, CDR1 is LNHDA and CDR2 SQIVND (reference sequence). V dropped 6 bases and J dropped 8; count of bases not matched to a gene: 6. This CDR3 region has 13 residues. CDR3 bases: TGTGCCAGTAGGGGACAGGGGTTTCGAGGCTACACCTTC. Encoded protein: CASRGQGFRGYTF.

This rearrangement joins TRBV7-2 to TRBJ2-3; TRBD2 aligns across 11 bases. V dropped 2 bases and J dropped 4; count of bases not matched to a gene: 11. The CDR3 consists of 18 residues. Germline assignment: CDR1 SGHTA and CDR2 FQGNSA. CDR3 residues: CASSLTSGGLGFPDTQYF. DNA for the CDR3: TGTGCCAGCAGCTTAACTAGCGGGGGCCTCGGGTTCCCAGATACGCAGTATTTT.

The chain recombines TRBV19 with TRBJ2-7; the match to TRBD2 covers 12 bases. This CDR3 spans 16 amino acids. Per germline, CDR1 LNHDA and CDR2 SQIVND (reference sequence). V shed 2 bases, J shed 1 base, and the junction held 3 bases outside the gene matches. CDR3 nucleotide sequence: TGTGCCAGTAGTATAACGGGGACTAGCGGGTCCTACGAGCAGTACTTC. Its protein is CASSITGTSGSYEQYF.

The DNA of the CDR3 is TGTGCCAGCAGCTTGGCCTTAGCAGCGAATGAAAAACTGTTTTTT. This sequence encodes CASSLALAANEKLFF. The chain combines TRBV5-8 with TRBJ1-4; the D is unclear. Between the trimmed V and J ends, which lost 0 bases and 5 bases, there was a span of 11 bases. The germline V gene encodes CDR1 SGHTS and CDR2 YDEGEE. CDR3 size: 15 residues.